This is a list of T cell receptor beta chains from one sample in a study of blood T cell repertoires in COVID-19. Repertoires were generated with immunoSEQ multiplex PCR, while TCRdb's copy carries only in-frame clones and drops some. In the table there are roughly 220,000 clones, around 86% of which are singletons. The sequenced sample was peripheral blood. These TCRs come from a woman aged 45-59 years with COVID-19, enrolled during active disease. CDR3s include the opening cysteine and the closing phenylalanine or tryptophan. A D gene is named only where the DNA matches it firmly. Expanded clones get a size class; other rows say once, few or many, or leave the size out.

CDR3nt	CDR3aa	d_gene	abundance	j_gene	v_gene
TGTGCCAGCAGCGCCGAGGGTGCCGGGGAGCTGTTTTTT	CASSAEGAGELFF	-	-	TRBJ2-2	TRBV5-6
TGTGCCAGCAGGTCCCCCGGGACAGGGTTCTATGGCTACACCTTC	CASRSPGTGFYGYTF	TRBD1	-	TRBJ1-2	TRBV6-5
TGTGCCAGCAGCTTATTCCTAGCGGGGGACGGTGGGAATGAGCAGTTCTTC	CASSLFLAGDGGNEQFF	TRBD2	-	TRBJ2-1	TRBV7-6
TGCGCCAGCAGCTTCGCAGGGGTAATTGGAACTAATGAAAAACTGTTTTTT	CASSFAGVIGTNEKLFF	-	-	TRBJ1-4	TRBV5-1
TGTGCCAGCAGCTTAAGGAGGGCGAACACCGGGGAGCTGTTTTTT	CASSLRRANTGELFF	-	-	TRBJ2-2	TRBV11-1
TGCGCCAGCAGCCAAGTAGCTACCACAGATACGCAGTATTTT	CASSQVATTDTQYF	-	-	TRBJ2-3	TRBV4-1
TGTGCCAGCAGCCGGGAGGGAGGCTATGGCTACACCTTC	CASSREGGYGYTF	-	once	TRBJ1-2	TRBV12-3/TRBV12-4
TGCGCCAGCAGTGATGCGCTAGCGGGACCTTACAATGAGCAGTTCTTC	CASSDALAGPYNEQFF	TRBD2	-	TRBJ2-1	TRBV10-2
TGTGCCAGCAGCCCTGGACTAGCGGGGAGTCAAGAGACCCAGTACTTC	CASSPGLAGSQETQYF	TRBD2	few	TRBJ2-5	TRBV5-6
TGTGCCAGCAGCCGGGACAGGGGCCCCTACAATGAGCAGTTCTTC	CASSRDRGPYNEQFF	TRBD1	-	TRBJ2-1	TRBV7-7
TGCGCCAGCCCGGGGGAGAGCGGGGGGCCCTCCGAGCAGTACTTC	CASPGESGGPSEQYF	TRBD2	-	TRBJ2-7	TRBV10-2
TGTGCCAGGAGATTAGGGACAGGGGGCGGACAAGAGACCCAGTACTTC	CARRLGTGGGQETQYF	TRBD1	-	TRBJ2-5	TRBV2
TGTGCCAGCAGCGTAGCTCGCGGCGGGGGCGGGCAGTATTTT	CASSVARGGGGQYF	-	-	TRBJ2-3	TRBV9
TGTGCCAGAAAAGTGACAGGGATGGATTCACCCCTCCACTTT	CARKVTGMDSPLHF	TRBD1	-	TRBJ1-6	TRBV2
TGTGCCAGCAGTGAATCAAGGGGCCTCATGAACACTGAAGCTTTCTTT	CASSESRGLMNTEAFF	-	-	TRBJ1-1	TRBV25-1
TGTGCCACCAGCAAGGGGGATAAACATGAAAAACTGTTTTTT	CATSKGDKHEKLFF	-	-	TRBJ1-4	TRBV15
TGTGCCAGTAGTTTGGGGCGCTGGCAAGAGACCCAGTACTTC	CASSLGRWQETQYF	-	-	TRBJ2-5	TRBV19
TGTGCCAGCAGTTACGGGGCCTATCAGCCCCAGCATTTT	CASSYGAYQPQHF	-	-	TRBJ1-5	TRBV6-5
TGTGCCAGCAGCCCTGGACAGTATGAAAAACTGTTTTTT	CASSPGQYEKLFF	-	-	TRBJ1-4	TRBV2
TGTGCCAGCAGTTACGACAGTGGAGAGACCCAGTACTTC	CASSYDSGETQYF	-	-	TRBJ2-5	TRBV6-5
TGTGCCAGCAGCCCCTGGGGGGGGAACTATGGCTACACCTTC	CASSPWGGNYGYTF	-	-	TRBJ1-2	TRBV6-5
TGCGCCAGCAGCACTAACGGGATATACTCCTACAATGAGCAGTTCTTC	CASSTNGIYSYNEQFF	-	-	TRBJ2-1	TRBV5-1
TGTGCCAGCACCCGGGACAGAACATACAATGAGCAGTTCTTC	CASTRDRTYNEQFF	TRBD1	-	TRBJ2-1	TRBV6-5
TGTGCCAGTAGTATCCCGAGCTTATCCCATTACAATGAGCAGTTCTTC	CASSIPSLSHYNEQFF	-	once	TRBJ2-1	TRBV19
TGTGCCAGCAGTTTCTACCCTGAGGGCGTCGGCGGCTACACCTTC	CASSFYPEGVGGYTF	-	-	TRBJ1-2	TRBV6-6
TGTGCCAGCAGTTCGGGACAGGGGGCCCGCACAGATACGCAGTATTTT	CASSSGQGARTDTQYF	TRBD1	few	TRBJ2-3	TRBV7-9
TGCGCCAGCACCCCGGGACAGGGCACCTACGAGCAGTACTTC	CASTPGQGTYEQYF	TRBD1	once	TRBJ2-7	TRBV5-1
TGTGCCAGCAGCTTGACAGGGAATTACAATGAGCAGTTCTTC	CASSLTGNYNEQFF	-	-	TRBJ2-1	TRBV5-6
TGTGCCAGCTCAACCACAGGGATAGATCCCTACGAGCAGTACTTC	CASSTTGIDPYEQYF	-	-	TRBJ2-7	TRBV18
TGTGCCAGCAGCTTATACTCAGCGGGGGGGCCGACCGGGGAGCTGTTTTTT	CASSLYSAGGPTGELFF	TRBD2	-	TRBJ2-2	TRBV7-2
TGCGCCAGCAGCCCCGCAGGGGAGGGCTATGGCTACACCTTC	CASSPAGEGYGYTF	-	-	TRBJ1-2	TRBV5-1
TGTGCCACCAGCGCCGGGACTAGCGGGGCTCACGAGCAGTACTTC	CATSAGTSGAHEQYF	TRBD2	once	TRBJ2-7	TRBV15
TGTGCCAGCAGCTTAGATCTTGGGGGGGCCGATACGCAGTATTTT	CASSLDLGGADTQYF	-	-	TRBJ2-3	TRBV11-3
TGTGCCAGCAGTTTAGCCCCCATCCTAAGGGGCGATGAGCAGTTCTTC	CASSLAPILRGDEQFF	-	few	TRBJ2-1	TRBV27
TGTGCCAGCAGTTACTTTTTTCGGGGTTTCCAAGAGACCCAGTACTTC	CASSYFFRGFQETQYF	-	-	TRBJ2-5	TRBV6-5
TGTGCTAGTGGTTTGGGAGGGATAGGTGACTATGGCTACACCTTC	CASGLGGIGDYGYTF	-	many	TRBJ1-2	TRBV12-5
TGTGCCAGCAGCTGGGAGGGGTGGCAGAGCACAGATACGCAGTATTTT	CASSWEGWQSTDTQYF	TRBD2	-	TRBJ2-3	TRBV5-4
TGTGCCAGCAGCTTAGGTACAGGGGTTTACGAGCAGTACTTC	CASSLGTGVYEQYF	TRBD1	few	TRBJ2-7	TRBV11-2
TGTGCCAGCAGTCGCTTCCGACAGGGGGGAAATCAGCCCCAGCATTTT	CASSRFRQGGNQPQHF	TRBD1	-	TRBJ1-5	TRBV6-6
TGTGCCAGCAGACGATCCACAGGGTTTTTGGGGGAGCAGTACTTC	CASRRSTGFLGEQYF	-	-	TRBJ2-7	TRBV27
TGTGCCAGCAGCCCAATAGGGGGCCCCATGAACACTGAAGCTTTCTTT	CASSPIGGPMNTEAFF	TRBD1	once	TRBJ1-1	TRBV11-2